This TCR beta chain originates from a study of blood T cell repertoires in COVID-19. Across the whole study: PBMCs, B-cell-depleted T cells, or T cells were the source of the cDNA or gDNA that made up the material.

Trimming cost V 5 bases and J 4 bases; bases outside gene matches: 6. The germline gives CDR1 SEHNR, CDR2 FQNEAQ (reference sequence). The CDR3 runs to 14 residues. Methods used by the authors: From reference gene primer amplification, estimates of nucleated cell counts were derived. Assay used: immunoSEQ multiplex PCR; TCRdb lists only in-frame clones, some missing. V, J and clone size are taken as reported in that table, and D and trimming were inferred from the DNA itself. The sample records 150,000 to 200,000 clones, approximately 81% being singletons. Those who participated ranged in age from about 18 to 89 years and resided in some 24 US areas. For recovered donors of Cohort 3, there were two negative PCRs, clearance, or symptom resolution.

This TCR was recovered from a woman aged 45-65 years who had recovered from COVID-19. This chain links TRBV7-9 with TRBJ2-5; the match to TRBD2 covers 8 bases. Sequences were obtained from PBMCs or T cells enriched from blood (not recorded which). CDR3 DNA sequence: TGTGCCAGCAGCCTAAGCGGGAGTACAGAGACCCAGTACTTC. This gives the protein CASSLSGSTETQYF. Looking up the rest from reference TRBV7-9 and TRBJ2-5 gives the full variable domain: DTGVSQNPRHKITKRGQNVTFRCDPISEHNRLYWYRQTLGQGPEFLTYFQNEAQLEKSRLLSDRFSAERPKGSFSTLEIQRTEQGDSAMYLCASSLSGSTETQYFGPGTRLLVL.